These 20 T cell receptor beta chains share one sample of origin, sequenced in a study of T cells after yellow fever vaccination. MiXCR, applied by TCRdb to the 5' RACE reads, yields one record per CDR3 protein. Found here are approximately 300,000 distinct CDR3 sequences, about 10% of them singletons; the top ten hold approximately 3.3%. Sequencing used CD4+ T cells sorted from PBMCs, obtained 45 days after the yellow fever booster vaccination. These receptors originate from a man in his late teens or twenties who received the YFV17D yellow fever vaccine.

This clonotype was seen a handful of times. The rearrangement links TRBV6-2 or TRBV6-3 to TRBJ2-6; 7 bases are shared with TRBD1. With 6 bases clipped from V and 2 bases from J, the junction kept 4 bases outside the gene matches. The CDR3 loop spans 15 amino acids. Germline V gives CDR1 MNHEY, CDR2 SVGEGT. The CDR3 DNA is TGTGCCAGCAGCCCTGACAGGGCTGGGGCCAACGTCCTGACTTTC. This encodes CASSPDRAGANVLTF.

The gene calls are TRBV21-1 and TRBJ1-2. TRBV21-1 is deemed a pseudogene. The CDR3 has 14 residues. The CDR3 is CASSKAAGLGGYTF. Here the CDR3 DNA reads TGTGCCAGCAGCAAAGCGGCGGGGTTGGGTGGCTACACCTTC.

V usage is TRBV11-3 and J usage is TRBJ2-1; 10 bases are a match to TRBD1. The J segment lost 5 bases and the V segment lost 3 bases, leaving 4 bases of the junction unmatched. CDR3 length equals 15 residues. Germline lookup yields CDR1 SGHNT and CDR2 YENEEA. The CDR3 here is CASSFAGTGDNEQFF. CDR3 coding DNA: TGTGCCAGCAGCTTCGCCGGGACAGGGGACAATGAGCAGTTCTTC.

The chain carries TRBV12-3 or TRBV12-4 and TRBJ2-1; D is possibly TRBD2 (5 bases). The CDR3 is made up of 10 amino acids. V was clipped by 10 bases and J by 9 bases, with 10 bases between them. CDR3 region: CATLRGEQFF. The CDR3 coding sequence is TGTGCCACCCTCCGGGGTGAGCAGTTCTTC.

In this sample, this clonotype turned up many times. The J gene is TRBJ2-1, the V gene TRBV24-1; a possible D gene is TRBD1 (6 bases). There are 15 residues in the CDR3. Germline loops: CDR1 KGHDR, CDR2 SFDVKD. Deletions cut 4 bases from V and 12 bases from J, with 21 bases between. This CDR3 is CATSELGLRTVRQFF. Written as DNA, the CDR3 is TGTGCCACCAGTGAACTAGGTCTTAGGACAGTCAGGCAGTTCTTC.

CDR3 residues: CASSSVISTDTQYF. In nucleotides, the CDR3 is TGTGCCAGCAGTAGCGTAATTAGCACAGATACGCAGTATTTT. The V gene is TRBV2, the J gene TRBJ2-3; no clear D. Germline CDR1 and CDR2: SNHLY and FYNNEI. V lost 5 bases and J 0 bases, leaving 9 bases between the germline ends. The CDR3 totals 14 residues.

Only a few counts were recorded for this clonotype. The V and J genes are TRBV29-1 and TRBJ1-1; tentative D call: TRBD1 (5 bases). This CDR3 is 17 amino acids long. V lost 4 bases, J lost 0 bases, and 21 bases lay in between. Germline lookup yields CDR1 SQVTM and CDR2 ANQGSEA. Written as DNA, the CDR3 is TGCAGCGTTGGGGGCTCCGGGGTCATTTGGATGAACACTGAAGCTTTCTTT. It is translated as CSVGGSGVIWMNTEAFF.

This clonotype occurred a few times. The chain has TRBV7-9 and TRBJ2-7; D is tentatively TRBD1 or TRBD2 (5 bases each). The V end was cut by 2 bases, the J end by 5 bases, with 19 bases between. The V gene's germline CDR1 is SEHNR and CDR2 FQNEAQ (reference sequence). The CDR3 runs 16 residues. DNA of the CDR3: TGTGCCAGCAGCTTAACCCTCGGGGACCCTAGGGACGAGCAGTACGTC. It specifies CASSLTLGDPRDEQYV.

The gene calls are TRBV2 and TRBJ1-1; D is unclear. The CDR3 is 12 amino acids. V gave up 2 bases and J gave up 10 bases, with 11 bases separating them. Germline V CDR1 and CDR2: SNHLY, FYNNEI. The CDR3 nucleotides are TGTGCCAGCAGTGAAATAGCTACGGGAGCTTTCTTT. Protein sequence: CASSEIATGAFF.

This clonotype appeared many times. V gene TRBV6-6 combines with J gene TRBJ2-2; 9 bases line up with TRBD2. This CDR3 has 13 amino acids. Per the germline V gene, CDR1 is MNHNY and CDR2 is SVGAGI (reference sequence). The V gene end was trimmed by 5 bases and the J gene end by 8 bases; junction bases not matched to a gene: 3. The chain's CDR3 is CASSLGLAGELFF. The CDR3 DNA sequence: TGTGCCAGCAGTCTTGGACTAGCGGGGGAGCTGTTTTTT.

The chain carries TRBV20-1 and TRBJ1-1, with D possibly being TRBD1 (6 bases). Trimming shortened V by 0 bases and J by 0 bases, and 11 bases separated the two germline ends. Germline assignment: CDR1 DFQATT and CDR2 SNEGSKA (reference sequence). The CDR3 consists of 15 residues. CDR3 nucleotide sequence: TGCAGTGCTAGAGACCCGACAGGTTTGAACACTGAAGCTTTCTTT. This gives the protein CSARDPTGLNTEAFF.

There are many counts of this clonotype. The CDR3 DNA reads as TGTGCCAGCAGCCAAGAAAGTGGGGGAGGGAACACTGAAGCTTTCTTT. It yields the protein CASSQESGGGNTEAFF. The chain employs TRBV4-2 and TRBJ1-1; a possible D gene is TRBD1 (5 bases). The CDR3 loop spans 16 amino acids. CDR1 is LGHNA, CDR2 YNFKEQ, per germline. Trimming cost V 0 bases and J 1 base, with 12 bases left between them.

The chain recombines TRBV11-1 with TRBJ1-6; D not certain. Looked up from germline, CDR1 is SGHAT and CDR2 is FQDESV (reference sequence). The CDR3 has 13 amino acids. The V and J ends lost 2 bases and 9 bases respectively, with 8 bases between them. CDR3 in DNA: TGTGCCAGCAGCTTATTGTTTGGTTCACCCCTCCACTTT. Translating it yields CASSLLFGSPLHF.

This clonotype occurred a few times. DNA of the CDR3: TGTGCCAGCAGGGAAAGGACAGATACGCAGTATTTT. Translation: CASRERTDTQYF. The rearrangement uses TRBV2 and TRBJ2-3; D is unresolved. Germline assignment: CDR1 SNHLY and CDR2 FYNNEI. The CDR3 totals 12 residues. Trimming stripped 6 bases from V and 3 bases from J, with 7 bases between. Looking up the rest from reference TRBV2 and TRBJ2-3 gives the full variable domain: EPEVTQTPSHQVTQMGQEVILRCVPISNHLYFYWYRQILGQKVEFLVSFYNNEISEKSEIFDDQFSVERPDGSNFTLKIRSTKLEDSAMYFCASRERTDTQYFGPGTRLTVL.

This clonotype was seen a few times. V gene TRBV6-2 or TRBV6-3 combines with J gene TRBJ1-1; 9 nucleotides agree with TRBD1. V lost 8 bases, J lost 5 bases, and 6 bases stayed unmatched. CDR3 size: 13 residues. CDR1 and CDR2 (germline): MNHEY, SVGEGT. In DNA, the CDR3 is TGTGCCAGCCAGGGACAGGGTTGGACTGAAGCTTTCTTT. Encoded protein: CASQGQGWTEAFF.

This clonotype was seen only a few times. A much larger clonotype is one base distant, so this may be a read error. The rearrangement uses TRBV5-1 and TRBJ2-3, with 8 nucleotides matching TRBD2. Trimming removed 0 bases from V and 3 bases from J; junction bases left unmatched: 6. From germline, CDR1 is SGHRS and CDR2 YFSETQ. CDR3 length: 16 residues. The CDR3 sequence is CASSLDPGLVTDTQYF. The CDR3 bases are TGCGCCAGCAGCTTGGATCCGGGACTAGTAACAGATACGCAGTATTTT.

A remark on this clonotype: An end of the junction differs from the germline gene, which may be a read error. This chain connects TRBV7-7 to TRBJ1-4; 12 nucleotides agree with TRBD1. Germline-derived CDR1 and CDR2 are SSHAT and FNYEAQ (reference sequence). CDR3 size: 14 residues. The CDR3 DNA reads as TGTGCTAGCAGCGCCGGGACAGGGGGCGGAAAACTGTTTTTT. Its translation is CASSAGTGGGKLFF.

Concerning this clonotype itself: One end of the junction fails to match germline, which may point to a read error. V is TRBV12-3 or TRBV12-4 and J is TRBJ1-1, with D tentatively TRBD1 (5 bases). The CDR3 runs to 12 residues. CDR3 sequence: CASRGDSINTGF. The CDR3 nucleotides read TGTGCCAGCAGAGGGGACTCAATTAACACGGGTTTT.

The V call is TRBV7-2, the J call TRBJ2-5; 7 bases line up with TRBD2. Per germline, CDR1 SGHTA and CDR2 FQGNSA. The trim removed 2 bases at V and 4 bases at J, leaving 7 bases unmatched. The CDR3 runs 15 residues. DNA of the CDR3: TGTGCCAGCAGCTTACGGCTAGCGGTGAGAGAGACCCAGTACTTC. Translation gives CASSLRLAVRETQYF.

The chain is built from TRBV11-2 and TRBJ2-7, with 9 bases identical to TRBD1. The CDR3 runs to 14 residues. The V gene end was trimmed by 7 bases and the J gene end by 3 bases; junction bases not matched to a gene: 7. In germline, CDR1 is SGHAT, CDR2 FQNNGV. CDR3 region: CASTHRGLVYEQYV. The CDR3 DNA sequence: TGTGCCAGCACGCACAGGGGGCTCGTCTACGAGCAGTACGTC.